Listed below are T cell receptor beta chains from one sample, sequenced in a study of T cell responses to AZD1222 COVID-19 vaccine. TCRdb's table, derived via immunoSEQ multiplex PCR, lists solely in-frame clones and lacks some. The sample lists tens of thousands of clones, 80% to 90% seen once, with under 35% in the top ten. The sequencing used peripheral blood, collected on day 0 of AZD1222 vaccination. The receptor set was obtained from an adult in good health. Each CDR3 is given with its conserved first and last residue. D genes are given only for firm matches. Clone sizes are given selectively: once, few, many, or a class where the clone is expanded.

V gene	clone size	J gene	D gene	CDR3 length	CDR3 protein	CDR3 DNA
TRBV7-2	once	TRBJ2-3	TRBD1	14	CASSPGTGTDTQYF	TGTGCCAGCAGCCCCGGGACAGGTACCGATACGCAGTATTTT
TRBV3-1/TRBV3-2	.	TRBJ1-4	.	13	CASSQELGLVRFF	TGTGCCAGCAGCCAAGAACTGGGTTTGGTTAGGTTTTTT
TRBV11-2	.	TRBJ2-5	.	14	CASSLSAVQETQYF	TGTGCCAGCAGCTTATCAGCGGTCCAAGAGACCCAGTACTTC
TRBV6-2/TRBV6-3	.	TRBJ1-1	.	14	CASSPIEGLAEAFF	TGTGCCAGCAGCCCTATCGAAGGGCTGGCTGAAGCTTTCTTT
TRBV28	.	TRBJ2-1	TRBD2	17	CASSLWASGPSYNEQFF	TGTGCCAGCAGTTTGTGGGCTAGCGGGCCGTCCTACAATGAGCAGTTCTTC
TRBV7-9	once	TRBJ2-7	.	12	CASSLGAYEQYF	TGTGCCAGCAGCTTGGGAGCCTACGAGCAGTACTTC
TRBV5-3	.	TRBJ1-3	.	15	CARSSDSAPGNTIYF	TGTGCCAGAAGCTCCGACAGCGCACCTGGAAACACCATATATTTT
TRBV7-9	.	TRBJ2-7	.	13	CASRYTGSYEQYF	TGTGCCAGCAGGTATACAGGAAGCTACGAGCAGTACTTC
TRBV28	once	TRBJ1-5	.	14	CASSPALGRQPQHF	TGTGCCAGCAGCCCCGCTTTAGGGCGTCAGCCCCAGCATTTT
TRBV12-1	.	TRBJ2-2	.	17	CASSLNRDRGKTGELFF	TGTGCCAGCAGCTTAAACCGGGACAGGGGTAAGACCGGGGAGCTGTTTTTT
TRBV28	.	TRBJ2-3	TRBD1	16	CASTAKTGALTDTQYF	TGTGCCAGCACCGCAAAGACAGGGGCTTTGACAGATACGCAGTATTTT
TRBV6-5	.	TRBJ2-7	.	14	CASSYSFGSYEQYF	TGTGCCAGCAGTTACTCGTTCGGGAGCTACGAGCAGTACTTC